Each of the 20 T cell receptor beta chains below was sequenced from the same sample in a study of cytomegalovirus exposure and HLA in healthy donors. The PCR employed 60 Vbeta primers together with 13 Jbeta primers. Some clones are missing from TCRdb's copy, which holds only in-frame ones; the method was immunoSEQ multiplex PCR. Here the sample spans 110,000 to 150,000 clones, 84% being singletons. The sequenced sample consisted of PBMCs. These receptors all stem from a boy aged 2-9 years in good health and CMV-seronegative.

This chain connects TRBV27 to TRBJ1-1; D is uncertain. The CDR3 length is 13 residues. Germline values: CDR1 MNHEY, CDR2 SMNVEV (reference sequence). With 6 bases removed from V and 1 base from J, the gap between germline ends came to 9 bases. In nucleotides, the CDR3 is TGTGCCAGCAGCCCCAGACAGAACACTGAAGCTTTCTTT. Its translation: CASSPRQNTEAFF.

This chain connects TRBV10-3 to TRBJ1-6; 7 bases align to TRBD1. Trimming cost V 8 bases and J 9 bases; bases outside gene matches: 7. Germline CDR1 ENHRY, CDR2 SYGVKD. The CDR3 is 13 amino acids. CDR3 in amino acids: CAIAGTEASPLHF. The CDR3 region has the DNA TGTGCCATCGCTGGGACAGAAGCTTCACCCCTCCACTTT.

The chain combines TRBV9 with TRBJ1-6; tentatively, D is TRBD1 (6 bases). The CDR3 is made up of 15 amino acids. Germline CDR1 is SGDLS and CDR2 is YYNGEE. V lost 0 bases, J lost 6 bases, and 10 bases lay in between. The DNA of the CDR3 is TGTGCCAGCAGCGTAGTTCTCAGGGGTAATTCACCCCTCCACTTT. Its translation is CASSVVLRGNSPLHF.

The chain employs TRBV5-1 and TRBJ1-2, with TRBD1 identical over 7 bases. The J segment lost 4 bases and the V segment lost 0 bases, leaving 6 bases of the junction unmatched. Germline V CDR1 and CDR2: SGHRS, YFSETQ. This CDR3 is 15 amino acids long. The DNA for the CDR3 is TGCGCCAGCAGCTTGGTCGTGGGACAGTTCTATGGCTACACCTTC. This translates into CASSLVVGQFYGYTF. The full variable domain, completed using reference TRBV5-1 and TRBJ1-2, is KAGVTQTPRYLIKTRGQQVTLSCSPISGHRSVSWYQQTPGQGLQFLFEYFSETQRNKGNFPGRFSGRQFSNSRSEMNVSTLELGDSALYLCASSLVVGQFYGYTFGSGTRLTVV.

V is TRBV18 and J is TRBJ1-1, with D tentatively TRBD1 (6 bases). V lost 1 base, J lost 1 base, and 7 bases lay in between. Germline CDR1 KGHSH, CDR2 LQKENI. This CDR3 is built from 14 residues. This CDR3 reads CASSPLGGNTEAFF. DNA for the CDR3: TGTGCCAGCTCACCACTAGGGGGGAACACTGAAGCTTTCTTT.

The chain carries TRBV12-5 and TRBJ2-5; a possible D gene is TRBD1 (6 bases). The CDR3 runs to 14 residues. Germline V gene data show CDR1 as LGHNT and CDR2 as FRNRAP. V was trimmed by 2 bases and J by 5 bases, leaving 12 bases between them. The CDR3 loop reads CASGLLQGSETQYF. The CDR3 nucleotides read TGTGCTAGTGGTTTGCTTCAGGGGTCGGAGACCCAGTACTTC.

This chain joins TRBV28 and TRBJ2-3; the match to TRBD2 covers 8 bases. The germline V gene has CDR1 MDHEN and CDR2 SYDVKM. The CDR3 has 15 amino acids. Losses at the gene ends were 7 bases for V and 1 base for J; bases not matched to a gene: 7. CDR3 sequence reads: CASIGLAYGTDTQYF. CDR3 bases: TGTGCCAGCATCGGACTAGCCTATGGCACAGATACGCAGTATTTT.

This clone showed up just a few times. The CDR3 reads CASRGQGRSGANVLTF. In DNA form, the CDR3 reads TGTGCCAGCAGGGGACAGGGTCGGTCTGGGGCCAACGTCCTGACTTTC. The rearrangement uses TRBV2 and TRBJ2-6, with 9 bases that match TRBD1. Germline assignment: CDR1 SNHLY and CDR2 FYNNEI. The CDR3 has 16 amino acids. V shed 6 bases and J 1 base; nucleotides not matched to a gene: 4.

This clone was found a few times. The rearrangement joins TRBV18 to TRBJ1-1; 8 bases map to TRBD1. Trimming at V came to 2 bases and at J to 4 bases, leaving 9 bases not matched to a gene. The CDR3 sequence is 16 residues long. Germline V CDR1 and CDR2: KGHSH, LQKENI. CDR3 amino acids: CASSPRSVRGPTEAFF. Written as DNA, the CDR3 is TGTGCCAGCTCACCAAGGTCCGTCAGGGGGCCCACTGAAGCTTTCTTT.

With regard to this clone: The same CDR3 also results from other DNA sequences found in this sample. This chain connects TRBV5-1 to TRBJ1-1; D remains ambiguous. The germline V gene has CDR1 SGHRS and CDR2 YFSETQ. The CDR3 has 17 residues. Trimming shortened V by 0 bases and J by 1 base, and 16 bases separated the two germline ends. CDR3 sequence: CASSLGGSGSQNTEAFF. The CDR3 DNA sequence: TGCGCCAGCAGCTTGGGAGGCAGTGGGTCCCAGAACACTGAAGCTTTCTTT. Based on the CDR3 plus reference TRBV5-1 and TRBJ1-1, the full variable domain is KAGVTQTPRYLIKTRGQQVTLSCSPISGHRSVSWYQQTPGQGLQFLFEYFSETQRNKGNFPGRFSGRQFSNSRSEMNVSTLELGDSALYLCASSLGGSGSQNTEAFFGQGTRLTVV.

This chain uses TRBV27 with TRBJ1-2; D is perhaps TRBD1 (6 bases). Germline-derived CDR1 and CDR2 are MNHEY and SMNVEV (reference sequence). This CDR3 is built from 12 residues. Between the trimmed V and J ends, which lost 6 bases and 4 bases, there was a span of 9 bases. The CDR3 coding sequence is TGTGCCAGCAGAGGGGGGGTCTATGGCTACACCTTC. This encodes CASRGGVYGYTF.

This chain connects TRBV6-6 to TRBJ2-3; D ambiguous. The V gene's germline CDR1 is MNHNY and CDR2 SVGAGI (reference sequence). The CDR3 covers 14 residues. V dropped 7 bases and J dropped 0 bases, with 11 bases sitting between them. The CDR3 DNA is TGTGCCAGCACCCTCACTGAGAGCACAGATACGCAGTATTTT. Translating it yields CASTLTESTDTQYF.

The chain carries TRBV9 and TRBJ1-1; D unclear. The length of the CDR3 is 13 residues. CDR1 is SGDLS, CDR2 YYNGEE, per germline. The germline V and J ends were trimmed by 6 bases and 4 bases, with 13 bases remaining between them. CDR3 amino acids: CASMGAGGTEAFF. The CDR3 DNA is TGTGCCAGCATGGGAGCGGGAGGCACTGAAGCTTTCTTT.

The V gene is TRBV5-6, the J gene TRBJ2-7; 9 bases are shared with TRBD1. CDR1 and CDR2 (germline): SGHDT, YYEEEE. The V and J ends lost 3 bases and 7 bases, in that order; junction bases with no gene match: 11. This CDR3 has 15 amino acids. CDR3 residues: CASSSGTGWGWEQYF. The CDR3 nucleotides read TGTGCCAGCAGCTCGGGGACAGGGTGGGGTTGGGAGCAGTACTTC.

The chain uses TRBV15 and TRBJ2-5, with 8 positions matching TRBD2. The J call may be mistaken, given a closer DNA end match to TRBJ2-7. The germline CDR1 and CDR2 sequences are LNHNV and YYDKDF (reference sequence). The CDR3 is 15 residues long. CDR3 protein: CATSRGAGGRYEQYF. DNA of the CDR3: TGTGCCACCAGCAGGGGGGCGGGGGGACGCTACGAGCAGTACTTC.

The V gene is TRBV29-1, the J gene TRBJ2-7; TRBD1 is a possible D gene (6 bases). This CDR3 spans 16 amino acids. In germline, CDR1 is SQVTM, CDR2 ANQGSEA. Trimming took 0 bases from V and 0 from J, leaving 15 bases between them. The CDR3 reads CSVEEIRGRSSYEQYF. CDR3 bases: TGCAGCGTTGAAGAAATCAGGGGCCGAAGCTCCTACGAGCAGTACTTC.

This rearrangement joins TRBV6-5 to TRBJ1-1, with 9 bases lining up with TRBD1. V shed 6 bases and J 5 bases; nucleotides not matched to a gene: 4. Germline CDR1 reads MNHEY; CDR2 reads SVGAGI. The CDR3 is 13 residues long. This CDR3 reads CASSTGGLTEAFF. The CDR3 DNA follows: TGTGCCAGCAGCACAGGGGGCCTTACTGAAGCTTTCTTT.

V is TRBV6-1 and J is TRBJ1-5; D unclear. Trimming shortened V by 8 bases and J by 1 base, and 15 bases separated the two germline ends. Germline-derived CDR1 and CDR2 are MNHNS and SASEGT. This CDR3 is built from 15 residues. For the CDR3, the DNA is TGTGCCAGCCTGCTTCGGGGATCAAGCAATCAGCCCCAGCATTTT. It is translated as CASLLRGSSNQPQHF.

This chain connects TRBV7-8 to TRBJ1-3; 7 positions agree with TRBD1. CDR3 length equals 15 residues. Germline values: CDR1 SGHVS, CDR2 FQNEAQ. V trimming: 1 base; J trimming: 4 bases; junction bases outside the gene matches: 4. CDR3 region: CASSLGEDRGNTIYF. CDR3 in DNA: TGTGCCAGCAGCTTAGGAGAGGACAGGGGAAACACCATATATTTT.

In nucleotides, the CDR3 is TGTGCCAGCAGTCCCTCCGACAGGGTCCCCGGGGAGCTGTTTTTT. Protein sequence: CASSPSDRVPGELFF. The chain is built from TRBV25-1 and TRBJ2-2; 7 nucleotides agree with TRBD1. The CDR3 is 15 amino acids. Germline V gives CDR1 MGHDK, CDR2 SYGVNS. J gave up 6 bases and V 5 bases, and 9 bases lay outside the gene matches.